One sample yielded the 20 T cell receptor beta chains listed below, sequenced in a study of OX40 agonist ivuxolimab in advanced cancers. The protocol was immunoSEQ multiplex PCR, while the TCRdb copy is restricted to in-frame clones and leaves out a portion. The data hold some 22,000 clones, with around 73% observed a single time. This specimen consisted of CD4+ or CD8+ T cells sorted from blood, obtained in a trial of the OX40 agonist ivuxolimab. The receptors here all came from an adult with an advanced solid tumor such as melanoma, head and neck, liver or kidney cancer.

CDR3 DNA sequence: TGCGCCAGCAGCCAATTGGGGACAGGGATGGCGGGAAACACCATATATTTT. Its translation is CASSQLGTGMAGNTIYF. The chain links TRBV4-1 to TRBJ1-3; TRBD1 agrees at 9 bases. V lost 2 bases, J lost 4 bases, and 9 bases stayed unmatched. Germline-derived CDR1 and CDR2 are MGHRA and YSYEKL. CDR3 size: 17 residues.

The V call is TRBV7-9, the J call TRBJ2-5, with 7 bases identical to TRBD1. Germline V CDR1 and CDR2: SEHNR, FQNEAQ (reference sequence). Germline trimming cut 5 bases from V and 0 bases from J; bases unmatched to any gene: 6. This CDR3 spans 15 amino acids. This CDR3 reads CASSNRDSYQETQYF. DNA for the CDR3: TGTGCCAGCAGCAACCGGGACAGTTACCAAGAGACCCAGTACTTC.

The J gene is TRBJ2-7, the V gene TRBV28; no clear D. This CDR3 is 13 amino acids long. V dropped 2 bases and J dropped 7 bases, with 12 bases sitting between them. CDR1 MDHEN and CDR2 SYDVKM come from the germline V gene. The CDR3 nucleotides read TGTGCCAGCAGTTTAGACGGAGTAGGAGAGCAGTACTTC. It yields the protein CASSLDGVGEQYF.

This clone was detected a few times. The CDR3: CASSYSTGQDEQYF. The CDR3 DNA is TGTGCCAGCAGTTACTCGACGGGACAGGACGAGCAGTACTTC. The V gene is TRBV6-5, the J gene TRBJ2-7; 8 nucleotides align to TRBD1. The germline V gene encodes CDR1 MNHEY and CDR2 SVGAGI. V was clipped by 0 bases and J by 5 bases; unmatched bases: 3. The CDR3 has 14 residues.

The CDR3 loop reads CASTSAGGRETQYF. The CDR3 DNA is TGTGCCAGCACCTCAGCGGGGGGGCGGGAGACCCAGTACTTC. V and J are TRBV27 and TRBJ2-5; TRBD2 agrees at 10 bases. In germline, CDR1 is MNHEY, CDR2 SMNVEV (reference sequence). Losses at the gene ends were 7 bases for V and 5 bases for J; bases not matched to a gene: 7. The CDR3 is 14 amino acids.

The chain has TRBV4-1 and TRBJ2-7, with a weak D call TRBD2 (6 bases). Germline-derived CDR1 and CDR2 are MGHRA and YSYEKL. The CDR3 consists of 13 residues. Trimming took off 4 bases at V and 3 bases at J, with 10 bases between the two ends. The CDR3 DNA sequence: TGCGCCAGCAGCCGGACCGGGAGCTACGAGCAGTACTTC. Its translation: CASSRTGSYEQYF.

This chain joins TRBV13 and TRBJ1-1, with 12 bases that match TRBD1. This CDR3 contains 15 residues. V lost 3 bases, J lost 5 bases, and 4 bases stayed unmatched. Germline CDR1 and CDR2: PRHDT and FYEKMQ (reference sequence). DNA for the CDR3: TGTGCCAGCAGCTTGTGGGGACAGGGGGCGACTGAAGCTTTCTTT. Amino acid sequence: CASSLWGQGATEAFF. The full variable domain, rest sourced from reference TRBV13 and TRBJ1-1, is AAGVIQSPRHLIKEKRETATLKCYPIPRHDTVYWYQQGPGQDPQFLISFYEKMQSDKGSIPDRFSAQQFSDYHSELNMSSLELGDSALYFCASSLWGQGATEAFFGQGTRLTVV.

As DNA, the CDR3 is TGTGCCAGCAGCCCCGACAGTCCCTACGAGCAGTACTTC. Translated, it gives CASSPDSPYEQYF. J is TRBJ2-7 and V is TRBV9, with D possibly TRBD1 on 5 matching bases. Between the trimmed V and J ends, which lost 4 bases and 2 bases, there was a span of 10 bases. The CDR3 contains 13 residues. CDR1 and CDR2 from the germline V gene are SGDLS and YYNGEE.

The chain links TRBV7-9 to TRBJ2-1; 7 bases match TRBD2. This CDR3 spans 13 amino acids. CDR1 SEHNR and CDR2 FQNEAQ come from the germline V gene (reference sequence). Trimming cost V 2 bases and J 11 bases; bases outside gene matches: 6. DNA of the CDR3: TGTGCCAGCAGCTTACCTTTAGCGGGTCAGCAGTTCTTC. Translated, it gives CASSLPLAGQQFF.

The rearrangement uses TRBV6-4 and TRBJ2-5; TRBD2 aligns across 14 bases. The germline gives CDR1 MRHNA, CDR2 SNTAGT. The J segment lost 3 bases and the V segment lost 3 bases, leaving 3 bases of the junction unmatched. The CDR3 has 16 residues. The CDR3 DNA is TGTGCCAGCAGTGATCGGACTAGCGGGGGGAAAGAGACCCAGTACTTC. Its translation is CASSDRTSGGKETQYF.

J is TRBJ2-1 and V is TRBV28, with D unclear. Trimming removed 3 bases at V and 7 bases at J, with 7 bases between. Germline CDR1 and CDR2: MDHEN and SYDVKM. The CDR3 contains 12 residues. CDR3 nucleotide sequence: TGTGCCAGCAGTTTGGCAGTTAATGAGCAGTTCTTC. It encodes CASSLAVNEQFF.

The chain links TRBV5-6 to TRBJ1-1; no firm D call. CDR1 is SGHDT, CDR2 YYEEEE, per germline. V was cut by 0 bases and J by 3 bases, with 6 bases left in between. This CDR3 has 13 amino acids. The chain's CDR3 is CASSLDEYTEAFF. The DNA for the CDR3 is TGTGCCAGCAGCTTGGACGAGTACACTGAAGCTTTCTTT.

V usage is TRBV21-1 and J usage is TRBJ1-2; whether TRBD1, the table's D call, matches the DNA was not checked. TRBV21-1 has pseudogene status. There are 15 residues in the CDR3. The CDR3 sequence is CASSTAGTDSYGYTF. CDR3 nucleotide sequence: TGTGCCAGCAGCACCGCCGGGACAGATAGCTATGGCTACACCTTC.

This clone was recorded only once. The genes are TRBV5-4 and TRBJ2-1, with D maybe TRBD2 (7 bases). Germline V gene sequence: CDR1 SGHNT, CDR2 YYREEE (reference sequence). This CDR3 contains 16 residues. V lost 0 bases and J lost 6, with 16 bases in between. As DNA, the CDR3 is TGTGCCAGCAGCTTGGCAGGCAGAGGGGGGGCCAATGAGCAGTTCTTC. It encodes CASSLAGRGGANEQFF.

By its share, this clone is large. The rearrangement joins TRBV27 to TRBJ2-3; 9 positions match TRBD2. The CDR3 sequence is 15 residues long. Per germline, CDR1 MNHEY and CDR2 SMNVEV (reference sequence). Trimming at V came to 4 bases and at J to 6 bases, leaving 8 bases not matched to a gene. The CDR3 DNA reads as TGTGCCAGCAGTTGGACTAGCGAGGGCTCGGATACGCAGTATTTT. Its translation is CASSWTSEGSDTQYF.

The chain uses TRBV7-3 and TRBJ2-2; 8 positions agree with TRBD1. Germline lookup yields CDR1 SGHTA and CDR2 FQGTGA. The CDR3 spans 14 residues. V lost 5 bases, J lost 6 bases, and 5 bases stayed unmatched. Written as DNA, the CDR3 is TGTGCCAGCAGCCAACAGGGGGTGGCCGGGGAGCTGTTTTTT. This codes for CASSQQGVAGELFF.

In this sample, this clone turned up a few times. The chain links TRBV9 to TRBJ2-5, with a tentative D call TRBD1 (6 bases). Per germline, CDR1 SGDLS and CDR2 YYNGEE. This CDR3 is 13 amino acids long. Trimming cost V 3 bases and J 3 bases, with 9 bases left between them. Here the CDR3 DNA reads TGTGCCAGCAGCGCCGGGACAAAAGAGACCCAGTACTTC. Encoded protein: CASSAGTKETQYF.

The rearrangement uses TRBV5-1 and TRBJ1-1; no clear D gene. The CDR3 contains 14 residues. Trimming left V 4 bases short and J 5 bases short, with 15 bases between. The germline gives CDR1 SGHRS, CDR2 YFSETQ. CDR3 in DNA: TGCGCCAGCAGCCCCCTCGATCGGGGAACTGAAGCTTTCTTT. Translating gives CASSPLDRGTEAFF.

The rearrangement links TRBV9 to TRBJ1-2; 12 bases fit TRBD1. The CDR3 length is 20 residues. V lost 3 bases, J lost 1 base, and 16 bases stayed unmatched. Per germline, CDR1 SGDLS and CDR2 YYNGEE. The CDR3 here is CASSDGTGGLLVGRNYGYTF. CDR3 in DNA: TGTGCCAGCAGCGACGGGACAGGGGGCCTCCTAGTTGGCCGTAACTATGGCTACACCTTC.

This chain joins TRBV4-1 and TRBJ1-1, with 9 bases identical to TRBD1. This CDR3 is 15 amino acids long. The germline V gene encodes CDR1 MGHRA and CDR2 YSYEKL. Losses at the gene ends were 0 bases for V and 5 bases for J; bases not matched to a gene: 4. CDR3: CASSQEGTGRTEAFF. DNA for the CDR3: TGCGCCAGCAGCCAAGAAGGGACAGGGCGTACTGAAGCTTTCTTT.